A single sample is the source of the 12 T cell receptor beta chains below, sequenced in a study of blood T cell repertoires in COVID-19. TCRdb keeps only in-frame clones here, not all; method: immunoSEQ multiplex PCR. The profile shows approximately 160,000 clones, approximately 79% of them singletons. Sequenced: peripheral blood. The receptors here all came from an elderly woman with acute or convalescent COVID-19.

CDR3: CASSLRASGSSYNEQFF. CDR3 nucleotides: TGTGCCAGCAGTTTAAGGGCTAGCGGGAGCAGCTACAATGAGCAGTTCTTC. The chain couples TRBV28 to TRBJ2-1, with TRBD2 identical over 10 bases. This CDR3 spans 17 amino acids. The germline CDR1 and CDR2 sequences are MDHEN and SYDVKM. V shed 2 bases, J shed 3 bases, and the junction held 7 bases outside the gene matches.

V is TRBV18 and J is TRBJ2-3; D possibly corresponds to TRBD2 (5 bases). V lost 1 base to trimming and J lost 2 bases, with 10 bases between them. The V gene's germline CDR1 is KGHSH and CDR2 LQKENI. The CDR3 extends over 15 amino acids. CDR3 DNA: TGTGCCAGCTCACCACTAACTAGTCTCACAGATACGCAGTATTTT. Protein sequence: CASSPLTSLTDTQYF.

This chain uses TRBV19 with TRBJ1-2; D call uncertain. The V end was cut by 0 bases, the J end by 8 bases, with 22 bases between. Germline assignment: CDR1 LNHDA and CDR2 SQIVND (reference sequence). CDR3 length: 17 residues. CDR3 nucleotide sequence: TGTGCCAGTAGTATAGATGCGGGCAGCACCCGAGTCGAGGGCTACACCTTC. Translated: CASSIDAGSTRVEGYTF.

V and J are TRBV11-2 and TRBJ1-3; tentatively, D is TRBD1 (6 bases). CDR1 SGHAT and CDR2 FQNNGV come from the germline V gene. This CDR3 is 15 amino acids long. With 7 bases removed from V and 2 bases from J, the gap between germline ends came to 15 bases. As DNA, the CDR3 is TGTGCCAGCATGGCCCAGGGGTTTGCTGGAAACACCATATATTTT. It is translated as CASMAQGFAGNTIYF.

This clone appeared a few times. This chain connects TRBV4-3 to TRBJ2-3, with TRBD2 matching over 9 bases. V lost 3 bases, J lost 3 bases, and 7 bases stayed unmatched. The V gene's germline CDR1 is LGHNA and CDR2 YSLEER. There are 16 residues in the CDR3. CDR3 sequence reads: CASSQGGLARTDTQYF. The DNA for the CDR3 is TGCGCCAGCAGCCAGGGGGGACTAGCCCGGACAGATACGCAGTATTTT.

The DNA for the CDR3 is TGTGCCAGCAGCTCCGCTAGCGGGAGGGCCCAAGAGCAGTACTTC. This sequence encodes CASSSASGRAQEQYF. V gene TRBV7-2 combines with J gene TRBJ2-7; 12 bases match TRBD2. After removal of 4 bases from V and 7 bases from J, the junction contained 8 bases not matched to a gene. The V gene's germline CDR1 is SGHTA and CDR2 FQGNSA. This CDR3 spans 15 amino acids. Full variable domain (outside the CDR3, taken from reference TRBV7-2 and TRBJ2-7): GAGVSQSPSNKVTEKGKDVELRCDPISGHTALYWYRQSLGQGLEFLIYFQGNSAPDKSGLPSDRFSAERTGGSVSTLTIQRTQQEDSAVYLCASSSASGRAQEQYFGPGTRLTVT.

CDR3 nucleotide sequence: TGTGCCAGCAGGGAAACGGGGAAACATGAGCAGTTCTTC. It specifies CASRETGKHEQFF. This chain uses TRBV2 with TRBJ2-1, with D tentatively TRBD2 (5 bases). This CDR3 has 13 residues. Trimming took off 6 bases at V and 8 bases at J, with 14 bases between the two ends. Looked up from germline, CDR1 is SNHLY and CDR2 is FYNNEI.

The rearrangement uses TRBV11-2 and TRBJ2-3, with 10 nucleotides matching TRBD2. Germline V gene sequence: CDR1 SGHAT, CDR2 FQNNGV. The V gene end was trimmed by 5 bases and the J gene end by 3 bases; junction bases not matched to a gene: 8. CDR3 size: 16 residues. CDR3 protein: CASSVPSGGGTDTQYF. The CDR3 DNA sequence: TGTGCCAGCAGCGTACCTAGCGGGGGAGGGACAGATACGCAGTATTTT.

The chain couples TRBV5-1 to TRBJ2-2, with a possible D match to TRBD2 (6 bases). Germline assignment: CDR1 SGHRS and CDR2 YFSETQ. V was pared by 0 bases and J by 4 bases, with 10 bases between. The CDR3 has 15 amino acids. The CDR3 DNA follows: TGCGCCAGCAGCTTGGTGGGGAGGAGCACCGGGGAGCTGTTTTTT. Its translation is CASSLVGRSTGELFF. The whole variable domain, filled in from reference TRBV5-1 and TRBJ2-2, reads KAGVTQTPRYLIKTRGQQVTLSCSPISGHRSVSWYQQTPGQGLQFLFEYFSETQRNKGNFPGRFSGRQFSNSRSEMNVSTLELGDSALYLCASSLVGRSTGELFFGEGSRLTVL.

This chain connects TRBV21-1 to TRBJ1-1; the table assigns TRBD1, which was not confirmed against the DNA. TRBV21-1 is termed a pseudogene. This CDR3 is 17 amino acids long. CDR3 protein: CASSKILGQGPNTEAFF. CDR3 DNA sequence: TGTGCCAGCAGCAAAATCCTCGGACAGGGGCCGAACACTGAAGCTTTCTTT.

The chain has TRBV11-2 and TRBJ1-3; D uncertain. The CDR3 contains 15 residues. Germline CDR1 reads SGHAT; CDR2 reads FQNNGV. With 0 bases removed from V and 3 bases from J, the gap between germline ends came to 9 bases. The CDR3 region is CASSLDVFSGNTIYF. For the CDR3, the DNA is TGTGCCAGCAGCTTAGATGTCTTTAGTGGAAACACCATATATTTT.

This chain links TRBV28 with TRBJ2-5, with D unclear. In germline, CDR1 is MDHEN, CDR2 SYDVKM. The CDR3 totals 15 residues. V was trimmed by 3 bases and J by 2 bases, leaving 13 bases between them. CDR3 coding DNA: TGTGCCAGCAGTTTGCCAGGAACCTTACAAGAGACCCAGTACTTC. Protein product: CASSLPGTLQETQYF.